The source of this T cell receptor (beta chain) is a study of shared clonotypes between healthy human individuals. Study-level information: Participating donors consisted of two women and a few men aged 18 to 49.

Study results and caveats: Since donors were few, the genetic and exposure-history diversity represented was limited.

Remarks on this clone: Antigen: not known.

This CDR3 has 14 amino acids. A deep-level run was used for the assay. The assay was immunoSEQ multiplex PCR, and TCRdb's table has in-frame clones only and misses some. Here the sample spans 530,000 or so clones, nearly 80% being singletons. Sequenced input: PBMCs. The chain carries TRBV21-1 and TRBJ1-1; the table's D call, TRBD1, has no DNA check behind it. TRBV21-1 is flagged as a pseudogene. This sequence originates from a middle-aged woman in good health. Some clones in this sample may be carry-over from other donors' samples. CDR3 DNA sequence: TGTGCCAGCAGCACTCGAACAGTGAACACTGAAGCTTTCTTT. It is translated as CASSTRTVNTEAFF.